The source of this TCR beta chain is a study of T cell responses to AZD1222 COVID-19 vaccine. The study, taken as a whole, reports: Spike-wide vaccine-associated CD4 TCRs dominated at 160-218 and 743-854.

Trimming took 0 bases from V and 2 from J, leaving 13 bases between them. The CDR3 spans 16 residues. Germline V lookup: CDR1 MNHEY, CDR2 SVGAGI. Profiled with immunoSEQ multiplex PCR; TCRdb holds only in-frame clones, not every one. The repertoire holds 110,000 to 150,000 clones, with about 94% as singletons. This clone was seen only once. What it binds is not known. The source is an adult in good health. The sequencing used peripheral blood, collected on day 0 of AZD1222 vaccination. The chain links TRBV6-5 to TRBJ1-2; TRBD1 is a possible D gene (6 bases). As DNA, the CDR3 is TGTGCCAGCAGTTACTCGACTGCACAGGGAAACTATGGCTACACCTTC. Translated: CASSYSTAQGNYGYTF.